Following are 28 T cell receptor beta chains from one sample sequenced in a study of vaccination effects on CD4 cells after COVID-19. Subsequent to a culture period of about ten days, CD4+ T cells were isolated. No cognate antigen is known for these TCRs. Repertoires were generated with immunoSEQ multiplex PCR, while TCRdb's copy carries only in-frame clones and drops some. The repertoire includes around 60,000 clones, more than 60% of them detected once, and 2.5% to 3.5% sits in the top ten. Sequencing was performed on CD4+ T cells from PBMCs cultured without peptide, taken before COVID-19 vaccination. All receptors come from a human donor who received a COVID-19 vaccine.

The V gene is TRBV5-1, the J gene TRBJ2-5; 11 nucleotides line up with TRBD1. The J segment lost 5 bases and the V segment lost 7 bases, leaving 13 bases of the junction unmatched. Germline CDR1 reads SGHRS; CDR2 reads YFSETQ. The CDR3 spans 16 residues. CDR3 sequence reads: CASCLSGTGGLETQYF. CDR3 nucleotides: TGCGCCAGCTGTCTGTCCGGGACAGGGGGATTGGAGACCCAGTACTTC.

This sequence joins TRBV3-1 (or the pseudogene TRBV3-2) and TRBJ1-1; tentative D call: TRBD1 (5 bases). The V end lost 4 bases, the J end lost 3 bases, and 18 bases lay between the germline ends. This CDR3 comprises 16 residues. CDR1 is LGHDT, CDR2 YNNKEL, per germline (reference sequence). The CDR3 bases are TGTGCCAGCAGCCGAAGGATAGGGGCGAGGGACACTGAAGCTTTCTTT. Amino acids: CASSRRIGARDTEAFF.

In nucleotides, the CDR3 is TGTGCCACCAGTGATTTAGGCCAGAGCTCCTACAATGAGCAGTTCTTC. Protein sequence: CATSDLGQSSYNEQFF. The rearrangement links TRBV24-1 to TRBJ2-1; D is undetermined. The CDR3 runs to 16 residues. Germline CDR1 is KGHDR and CDR2 is SFDVKD. The germline V and J ends were trimmed by 1 base and 0 bases, with 9 bases remaining between them.

This clone was seen a few times. This chain uses TRBV7-3 with TRBJ2-2; a possible D gene is TRBD1 (5 bases). Germline assignment: CDR1 SGHTA and CDR2 FQGTGA. The CDR3 sequence is 16 residues long. V dropped 5 bases and J dropped 0 bases, with 13 bases sitting between them. CDR3 sequence (DNA): TGTGCCAGCAGCCTTTCCGGACATACGAACACCGGGGAGCTGTTTTTT. Translation gives CASSLSGHTNTGELFF.

The chain uses TRBV19 and TRBJ2-1; D not resolved. Per the germline V gene, CDR1 is LNHDA and CDR2 is SQIVND (reference sequence). With 2 bases removed from V and 2 bases from J, the gap between germline ends came to 10 bases. The CDR3 contains 15 residues. CDR3 DNA sequence: TGTGCCAGTAGTATAAAGTTCGGCGCCTACAATGAGCAGTTCTTC. Encoded protein: CASSIKFGAYNEQFF.

The genes are TRBV5-1 and TRBJ2-5, with TRBD1 as a possible D gene (5 bases). The CDR3 covers 15 residues. In germline, CDR1 is SGHRS, CDR2 YFSETQ. Trimming cost V 4 bases and J 2 bases, with 15 bases left between them. The CDR3 protein is CASSPTVPSQETQYF. CDR3 sequence (DNA): TGCGCCAGCAGCCCGACAGTCCCTTCACAAGAGACCCAGTACTTC.

The DNA of the CDR3 is TGTGCCAGCTCACGTAGCGGGGGGGAGTACAATGAGCAGTTCTTC. Translated: CASSRSGGEYNEQFF. The chain recombines TRBV18 with TRBJ2-1, with 11 bases that match TRBD2. This CDR3 spans 15 amino acids. Trimming removed 4 bases from V and 4 bases from J; junction bases left unmatched: 3. The V gene's germline CDR1 is KGHSH and CDR2 LQKENI.

The V gene is TRBV10-3, the J gene TRBJ1-1, with 7 bases aligning to TRBD1. The CDR3 has 13 amino acids. Germline CDR1 ENHRY, CDR2 SYGVKD. V gave up 4 bases and J gave up 4 bases; unmatched junction bases: 3. The CDR3 region has the DNA TGTGCCATCAGTGGGGCAGGGGGCACTGAAGCTTTCTTT. Translation gives CAISGAGGTEAFF.

This clone was observed a single time. The gene calls are TRBV6-5 and TRBJ2-1; D is possibly TRBD2 (7 bases). Germline V CDR1 and CDR2: MNHEY, SVGAGI. The CDR3 has 16 residues. With 3 bases removed from V and 9 bases from J, the gap between germline ends came to 21 bases. The CDR3 loop reads CASSYFLGGLNGEQFF. DNA of the CDR3: TGTGCCAGCAGTTATTTTTTGGGGGGGCTTAACGGTGAGCAGTTCTTC.

The chain recombines TRBV6-5 with TRBJ2-3; D might be TRBD1 or TRBD2, each matching 5 bases. Trimming took 7 bases from V and 7 from J, leaving 18 bases between them. The germline V gene has CDR1 MNHEY and CDR2 SVGAGI. The length of the CDR3 is 14 residues. The CDR3, as DNA: TGTGCCAGCAAGCCGGCAGGGAGTATTTATACGCAGTATTTT. It specifies CASKPAGSIYTQYF.

The V and J genes are TRBV2 and TRBJ1-1; D is possibly TRBD1 (6 bases). V was cut by 6 bases and J by 2 bases, with 10 bases left in between. This CDR3 contains 13 residues. Germline V gives CDR1 SNHLY, CDR2 FYNNEI. The CDR3 is CASRGDINTEAFF. The CDR3 region has the DNA TGTGCCAGCAGGGGGGACATCAACACTGAAGCTTTCTTT.

The table lists this clone with a count of one. The gene calls are TRBV7-2 and TRBJ2-4; D is perhaps TRBD1 or TRBD2 (5 bases each). The CDR3 is made up of 14 amino acids. Germline V lookup: CDR1 SGHTA, CDR2 FQGNSA. Trimming removed 6 bases from V and 8 bases from J, with 17 bases in between. For the CDR3, the DNA is TGTGCCAGCAGTCCCGGGGCAGGGTGGGACATTCAGTACTTC. This codes for CASSPGAGWDIQYF.

The chain links TRBV3-1 (or the pseudogene TRBV3-2) to TRBJ1-4, with TRBD1 matching over 8 bases. This CDR3 is 15 amino acids long. Per the germline V gene, CDR1 is LGHDT and CDR2 is YNNKEL (reference sequence). V lost 3 bases, J lost 3 bases, and 3 bases stayed unmatched. The chain's CDR3 is CASSHRQGPNEKLFF. The CDR3 DNA follows: TGTGCCAGCAGCCATAGACAGGGGCCTAATGAAAAACTGTTTTTT.

The chain has TRBV3-1 (or the pseudogene TRBV3-2) and TRBJ2-5, with 8 positions matching TRBD2. Per the germline V gene, CDR1 is LGHDT and CDR2 is YNNKEL (reference sequence). The CDR3 runs to 17 residues. V trimming: 4 bases; J trimming: 5 bases; junction bases outside the gene matches: 15. The CDR3: CASSPGAWRGVRETQYF. In DNA, the CDR3 is TGTGCCAGCAGCCCAGGGGCATGGCGGGGGGTAAGGGAGACCCAGTACTTC.

The chain carries TRBV7-2 and TRBJ2-7, with 9 bases that match TRBD1. CDR1 and CDR2 (germline): SGHTA, FQGNSA. This CDR3 region has 14 residues. The junction had 5 bases not matched to a gene; V was cut back by 5 bases and J by 3 bases. The CDR3 here is CASSTQTGGYEQYV. The CDR3, as DNA: TGTGCCAGCAGCACCCAGACAGGGGGCTACGAGCAGTACGTC.

This clone has a single count. The rearrangement joins TRBV11-3 to TRBJ1-1; possibly TRBD1 for D (5 bases). The CDR3 extends over 15 amino acids. The germline V gene has CDR1 SGHNT and CDR2 YENEEA. The V gene lost 5 bases and the J gene lost 1 base, with 14 bases spanning the gap. This CDR3 is CASSKDVTANTEAFF. The CDR3 DNA reads as TGTGCCAGCAGCAAGGACGTGACAGCGAACACTGAAGCTTTCTTT.

This sequence joins TRBV6-2 or TRBV6-3 and TRBJ2-1, with D possibly matching TRBD1 (6 bases). This CDR3 has 13 amino acids. The germline V gene encodes CDR1 MNHEY and CDR2 SVGEGT. Deletions cut 5 bases from V and 1 base from J, with 6 bases between. CDR3 protein: CASSTGSYNEQFF. CDR3 nucleotides: TGTGCCAGCAGTACAGGGTCCTACAATGAGCAGTTCTTC.

This clone was seen only once. The chain uses TRBV7-7 and TRBJ2-3; a possible D gene is TRBD2 (7 bases). Germline CDR1 is SSHAT and CDR2 is FNYEAQ (reference sequence). The V and J ends lost 6 bases and 2 bases respectively, with 18 bases between them. This CDR3 spans 16 amino acids. The chain's CDR3 is CASREVGGLLTDTQYF. The CDR3 DNA follows: TGTGCCAGCAGGGAAGTCGGGGGGCTCCTCACAGATACGCAGTATTTT.

The genes are TRBV2 and TRBJ1-4; 7 bases line up with TRBD1. V dropped 6 bases and J dropped 4; count of bases not matched to a gene: 20. Germline-derived CDR1 and CDR2 are SNHLY and FYNNEI. CDR3 length equals 19 residues. CDR3 coding DNA: TGTGCCAGCAGGGAGGTTTATCTACTGACAGGGAACATTAATGAAAAACTGTTTTTT. Translation: CASREVYLLTGNINEKLFF.

The chain employs TRBV7-2 and TRBJ1-2, with 9 positions matching TRBD1. This CDR3 has 15 residues. The V segment lost 4 bases and the J segment 5 bases; nucleotides outside the gene matches: 8. CDR1 and CDR2 (germline): SGHTA, FQGNSA. The CDR3 sequence is CASSSTPGQGYGYTF. CDR3 nucleotides: TGTGCCAGCAGCTCTACCCCGGGACAGGGTTATGGCTACACCTTC.

The chain is built from TRBV4-1 and TRBJ2-5, with D perhaps TRBD2 (6 bases). Trimming took 0 bases from V and 3 from J, leaving 8 bases between them. Germline loops: CDR1 MGHRA, CDR2 YSYEKL. This CDR3 has 14 residues. This CDR3 reads CASSQDRGKETQYF. CDR3 coding DNA: TGCGCCAGCAGCCAAGATCGCGGGAAAGAGACCCAGTACTTC.

This chain uses TRBV5-4 with TRBJ2-1; 9 bases match TRBD2. This CDR3 contains 16 residues. Germline loops: CDR1 SGHNT, CDR2 YYREEE (reference sequence). Trimming took 1 base from V and 6 from J; bases not matched to a gene: 8. The DNA for the CDR3 is TGTGCCAGCAGCTTGAGGCTAGCGGGACCACTCAATGAGCAGTTCTTC. Translation: CASSLRLAGPLNEQFF.

The DNA of the CDR3 is TGTGCCAGCAGTGAATGGGAGGGCCCATCGGGCGAGCAGTACGTC. Translation gives CASSEWEGPSGEQYV. This chain links TRBV6-1 with TRBJ2-7; 7 bases match TRBD2. Germline V lookup: CDR1 MNHNS, CDR2 SASEGT. V shed 2 bases, J shed 6 bases, and the junction held 10 bases outside the gene matches. The CDR3 runs 15 residues.

The chain uses TRBV9 and TRBJ2-5; tentatively, D is TRBD1 (5 bases). The CDR3 length is 15 residues. The V end lost 3 bases, the J end lost 1 base, and 13 bases lay between the germline ends. The germline CDR1 and CDR2 sequences are SGDLS and YYNGEE. The CDR3 reads CASSGGGAGQETQYF. In nucleotides, the CDR3 is TGTGCCAGCAGCGGGGGTGGGGCAGGCCAAGAGACCCAGTACTTC.

This chain connects TRBV10-1 to TRBJ2-3, with 13 bases lining up with TRBD2. Unmatched junction bases numbered 3, after V lost 5 bases and J lost 7 bases. Germline V gives CDR1 WNHNN, CDR2 SYGVQD (reference sequence). This CDR3 spans 14 amino acids. In DNA form, the CDR3 reads TGCGCCAGCAGTACTAGCGGGGGGGCTAATACGCAGTATTTT. This translates into CASSTSGGANTQYF.

The rearrangement joins TRBV19 to TRBJ2-2; no clear D. CDR1 and CDR2 (germline): LNHDA, SQIVND (reference sequence). The CDR3 is 14 amino acids. V dropped 2 bases and J dropped 2 bases, with 6 bases sitting between them. CDR3 protein: CASSISGNTGELFF. In nucleotides, the CDR3 is TGTGCCAGTAGTATATCGGGTAACACCGGGGAGCTGTTTTTT.

The chain uses TRBV7-2 and TRBJ2-1, with D tentatively TRBD1 (5 bases). Trimming took off 7 bases at V and 5 bases at J, with 15 bases between the two ends. The CDR3 extends over 14 amino acids. Germline CDR1 is SGHTA and CDR2 is FQGNSA. The CDR3 here is CASTPATGDNEQFF. The CDR3 nucleotides read TGTGCCAGCACTCCGGCTACAGGAGACAATGAGCAGTTCTTC.

In this sample, this clone turned up a few times. The chain carries TRBV3-1 (or the pseudogene TRBV3-2) and TRBJ1-5; tentative D call: TRBD1 (6 bases). The CDR3 runs to 14 residues. Germline CDR1 and CDR2: LGHDT and YNNKEL (reference sequence). V dropped 2 bases and J dropped 5 bases, with 10 bases sitting between them. Written as DNA, the CDR3 is TGTGCCAGCAGCCAAAAAGGGGGATATCAGCCCCAGCATTTT. This sequence encodes CASSQKGGYQPQHF.